This T cell receptor (beta chain) was identified during a study of T cells after yellow fever vaccination. TCRdb processed the 5' RACE reads anew with MiXCR; each CDR3 protein has one entry. This sample carries 450,000 to 550,000 distinct CDR3 sequences, approximately 21% of them seen once, and the ten largest clones take roughly an eighth. The TCR comes from a man aged 25 to 40 who received the YFV17D yellow fever vaccine. The sequencing here drew on PBMCs, taken 15 days after the yellow fever booster vaccination.

The CDR3 coding sequence is TGTGCCAGCAGTCCCCGGGGACTAGCTCAAGAGACCCAGTACTTC. Translating it yields CASSPRGLAQETQYF. This chain connects TRBV2 to TRBJ2-5; 9 nucleotides align to TRBD2. V lost 5 bases, J lost 2 bases, and 6 bases stayed unmatched. Germline V gives CDR1 SNHLY, CDR2 FYNNEI. CDR3 length equals 15 residues. Together with reference TRBV2 and TRBJ2-5, the CDR3 gives the full variable domain: EPEVTQTPSHQVTQMGQEVILRCVPISNHLYFYWYRQILGQKVEFLVSFYNNEISEKSEIFDDQFSVERPDGSNFTLKIRSTKLEDSAMYFCASSPRGLAQETQYFGPGTRLLVL.